Included here is one T cell receptor beta chain sequence, with context. The antigen this receptor binds is unknown. Within one base of it there is no much larger clone, and no base qualities were kept. The data were obtained in a study of T cell changes during pregnancy in multiple sclerosis (dated by TCRdb to about 2019). As for the study more broadly: The study looked at changes in the T cell repertoire across pregnancy in women with multiple sclerosis.

The protocol used for the library was the immunoSEQ multiplex PCR assay. What TCRdb holds here is the immuneACCESS table cut down to in-frame rearrangements. Part of the clones is not present; checked against another copy, under half of the missing clones reflect an unresolved V gene, and the others are unexplained. The table for this sample lists roughly 41,000 clones; around 94% of them were counted only once. The top ten constitute 1.5% to 2% of the sample. At the junction V is shortened by 6 bases and J by 4 bases, with 17 bases in between. CDR1 and CDR2 are drawn from the germline V gene: SGHTA, FQGNSA. The CDR3, cysteine through phenylalanine, is 15 amino acids long. The sequence is cut down to CDR3 DNA, 45 bases in frame from base 1.

The sequence came from a female donor with multiple sclerosis, enrolled in a pregnancy study. The input for sequencing was peripheral blood, taken in the third trimester of pregnancy. The receptor chain draws on TRBV7-2 and TRBJ2-3, with a tentative D gene TRBD2 over 5 matching bases. The CDR3 reads as follows: CASRSPGIKSDTQYF. In nucleotide form, the sequence is TGTGCCAGCAGATCTCCGGGGATCAAATCAGATACGCAGTATTTT.